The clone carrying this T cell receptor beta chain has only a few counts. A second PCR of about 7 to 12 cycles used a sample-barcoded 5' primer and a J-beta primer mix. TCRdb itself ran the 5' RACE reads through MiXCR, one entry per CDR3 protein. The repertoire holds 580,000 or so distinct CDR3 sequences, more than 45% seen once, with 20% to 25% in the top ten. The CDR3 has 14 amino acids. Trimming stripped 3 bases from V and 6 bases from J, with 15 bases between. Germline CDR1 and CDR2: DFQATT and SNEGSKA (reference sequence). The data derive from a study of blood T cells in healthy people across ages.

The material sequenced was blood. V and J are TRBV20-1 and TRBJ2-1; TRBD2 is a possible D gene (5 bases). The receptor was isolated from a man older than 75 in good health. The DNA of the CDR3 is TGCAGTGCTAGCCCAGGAGGCCCAGGCAATGAGCAGTTCTTC. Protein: CSASPGGPGNEQFF.